The 8 T cell receptor beta chains below come from one sample, sequenced in a study of cytotoxic CD8 clonotypes in ibrutinib-treated CLL. Clones were sequenced by immunoSEQ multiplex PCR, and TCRdb holds only the in-frame ones, with some missing. The profile shows over 120,000 clones, 75% to 85% of them singletons. The sequencing here drew on PBMCs, taken after 12 months of ibrutinib treatment. The receptor source for this set is a human donor with chronic lymphocytic leukemia.

The rearrangement links TRBV4-3 to TRBJ2-3, with 9 bases lining up with TRBD2. The CDR3 contains 18 residues. Germline CDR1 and CDR2: LGHNA and YSLEER. V was clipped by 0 bases and J by 0 bases; unmatched bases: 7. CDR3 region: CASSQDSLAGFSTDTQYF. In nucleotides, the CDR3 is TGCGCCAGCAGCCAAGATTCCCTAGCGGGATTCAGCACAGATACGCAGTATTTT.

The chain couples TRBV7-2 to TRBJ1-1; D gene unclear. Deletions cut 0 bases from V and 1 base from J, with 3 bases between. The CDR3 has 13 amino acids. Germline V CDR1 and CDR2: SGHTA, FQGNSA. The CDR3 protein is CASSLAQNTEAFF. The CDR3 DNA is TGTGCCAGCAGCTTAGCACAGAACACTGAAGCTTTCTTT.

The chain recombines TRBV19 with TRBJ2-7; 7 nucleotides match TRBD1. Germline V gives CDR1 LNHDA, CDR2 SQIVND (reference sequence). This CDR3 comprises 14 residues. After removal of 4 bases from V and 1 base from J, the junction contained 4 bases not matched to a gene. CDR3 coding DNA: TGTGCCAGTAGTACACGGACAGGTTCCTACGAGCAGTACTTC. Its protein is CASSTRTGSYEQYF.

The chain employs TRBV19 and TRBJ1-1; the D is unclear. Trimming removed 0 bases from V and 6 bases from J, with 8 bases in between. Germline CDR1 and CDR2: LNHDA and SQIVND (reference sequence). CDR3 length: 13 amino acids. CDR3 residues: CASSIERGSEAFF. CDR3 DNA sequence: TGTGCCAGTAGTATAGAGAGAGGGTCTGAAGCTTTCTTT.

This clone was found once. The V gene is TRBV4-2, the J gene TRBJ2-2; 7 bases match TRBD1. This CDR3 is built from 16 residues. The germline gives CDR1 LGHNA, CDR2 YNFKEQ. V lost 0 bases and J lost 3; bases outside the gene matches: 4. DNA of the CDR3: TGTGCCAGCAGCCAAGACCAGGGGGAATACACCGGGGAGCTGTTTTTT. Translated: CASSQDQGEYTGELFF.

This chain uses TRBV10-3 with TRBJ2-7, with 8 bases identical to TRBD1. Trimming cost V 2 bases and J 5 bases; bases outside gene matches: 2. CDR1 is ENHRY and CDR2 is SYGVKD in the germline V gene. The CDR3 is made up of 13 amino acids. In DNA form, the CDR3 reads TGTGCCATCAGTGAGACGACAGGGGACGAGCAGTACTTC. It encodes CAISETTGDEQYF.

This rearrangement joins TRBV19 to TRBJ2-5; D perhaps matches TRBD1 (5 bases). The germline V and J ends were trimmed by 3 bases and 5 bases, with 16 bases remaining between them. Germline lookup yields CDR1 LNHDA and CDR2 SQIVND (reference sequence). The CDR3 covers 15 residues. The CDR3 protein is CASSIGARVRETQYF. CDR3 bases: TGTGCCAGTAGTATTGGGGCAAGGGTCCGGGAGACCCAGTACTTC.

The chain joins TRBV7-9 to TRBJ2-2, with 8 bases lining up with TRBD2. The CDR3 covers 16 residues. The germline V gene has CDR1 SEHNR and CDR2 FQNEAQ (reference sequence). V lost 5 bases, J lost 0 bases, and 5 bases stayed unmatched. This chain's CDR3 is CASSSRGGTNTGELFF. The CDR3 coding sequence is TGTGCCAGCAGCAGCCGGGGGGGAACGAACACCGGGGAGCTGTTTTTT.